These 5 T cell receptor beta chains originate from one sample sequenced in a study of cytomegalovirus exposure and HLA in healthy donors. Libraries were prepared by immunoSEQ multiplex PCR; TCRdb keeps only in-frame clonotypes and omits some of them. Among 250,000 to 400,000 clones listed, approximately 85% were seen once. Sequenced sample: PBMCs. Receptor source: a man under 40 in good health and CMV-seronegative.

A note on this clone: Other DNA sequences in this sample translate to the same CDR3. The chain combines TRBV6-5 with TRBJ2-7; 10 nucleotides line up with TRBD1. The germline V gene encodes CDR1 MNHEY and CDR2 SVGAGI. Losses at the gene ends were 2 bases for V and 0 bases for J; bases not matched to a gene: 1. This CDR3 is built from 15 residues. CDR3 sequence (DNA): TGTGCCAGCAGTTACCGGGACAGGGGCTCCTACGAGCAGTACTTC. Translating gives CASSYRDRGSYEQYF.

This clone came up a few times. The V and J genes are TRBV15 and TRBJ2-3; 10 bases are a match to TRBD2. Looked up from germline, CDR1 is LNHNV and CDR2 is YYDKDF (reference sequence). The CDR3 is 15 residues long. The ends lost 5 bases at V and 3 bases at J; junction bases unmatched: 5. CDR3 protein: CATSGSGGATDTQYF. CDR3 bases: TGTGCCACCAGCGGCAGCGGGGGGGCTACAGATACGCAGTATTTT.

The chain uses TRBV5-1 and TRBJ2-5; 8 positions agree with TRBD2. The ends lost 0 bases at V and 2 bases at J; junction bases unmatched: 3. The V gene's germline CDR1 is SGHRS and CDR2 YFSETQ. CDR3 length: 15 amino acids. CDR3 bases: TGCGCCAGCAGCTTGGCAGCTAGCGGGCAAGAGACCCAGTACTTC. Protein: CASSLAASGQETQYF.

The chain combines TRBV5-1 with TRBJ2-3, with D uncertain. The V gene's germline CDR1 is SGHRS and CDR2 YFSETQ. Trimming cost V 4 bases and J 1 base, with 7 bases left between them. The CDR3 covers 13 residues. The DNA of the CDR3 is TGCGCCAGCAGCGTAGAGGGCACAGATACGCAGTATTTT. This encodes CASSVEGTDTQYF.

The gene calls are TRBV9 and TRBJ2-7; 8 nucleotides agree with TRBD2. The germline V gene has CDR1 SGDLS and CDR2 YYNGEE. V shed 3 bases, J shed 5 bases, and the junction held 10 bases outside the gene matches. The CDR3 length is 15 residues. The chain's CDR3 is CASSAGGGRGDEQYF. The CDR3 bases are TGTGCCAGCAGCGCCGGAGGAGGGCGGGGGGACGAGCAGTACTTC.